The rows below give T cell receptor beta chains drawn from one sample of a study of prognosis after radiotherapy for stage I lung cancer. TCRdb recomputed calls from the multiplex PCR reads with MiXCR, one row per CDR3 protein. This sample carries fewer than 25,000 distinct CDR3 sequences, about three fifths of them seen once, and the ten largest clones take around 27%. The sample was PBMCs, taken before or after stereotactic body radiation therapy (not recorded which). All receptors derive from a donor aged 50 or older with non-small cell lung cancer. The CDR3 runs from the conserved cysteine through the conserved F or W. Each record gives: V gene, J gene, CDR3 protein.

v_call: TRBV20-1
j_call: TRBJ2-4
cdr3_aa: CSASKFSGGPTKNIQYF

v_call: TRBV6-4
j_call: TRBJ2-2
cdr3_aa: CASSYGGGEGTGELFF

v_call: TRBV27
j_call: TRBJ2-7
cdr3_aa: CDSSTQGKRYEQYF

v_call: TRBV5-1
j_call: TRBJ1-2
cdr3_aa: CASSSGKENTF

v_call: TRBV19
j_call: TRBJ2-1
cdr3_aa: CASSPRSSGNEQFF

v_call: TRBV7-9
j_call: TRBJ2-3
cdr3_aa: CTSSTSQGTGALSDTQYF

v_call: TRBV28
j_call: TRBJ2-7
cdr3_aa: CASSRGVNHRGNEQYF

v_call: TRBV27
j_call: TRBJ1-6
cdr3_aa: CSSGRSGRGSPLHF

v_call: TRBV14
j_call: TRBJ1-2
cdr3_aa: CASSQGSRGGYTF

v_call: TRBV28
j_call: TRBJ2-3
cdr3_aa: CASSSDRGKYTDTQYF

v_call: TRBV28
j_call: TRBJ2-7
cdr3_aa: CASSLKDSTLF

v_call: TRBV11-2
j_call: TRBJ1-2
cdr3_aa: CASSLGEGSYGYTF

v_call: TRBV2
j_call: TRBJ2-3
cdr3_aa: CASRSLAGSDTQYF

v_call: TRBV6-1
j_call: TRBJ1-3
cdr3_aa: CASRWVYSGNTIYF

v_call: TRBV20-1
j_call: TRBJ2-1
cdr3_aa: CSATLTGSPEQFF

v_call: TRBV11-1
j_call: TRBJ2-1
cdr3_aa: CASTSRPSSSYNEQFF

v_call: TRBV6-6
j_call: TRBJ1-1
cdr3_aa: CASSYWLSGQSGTEAFF

v_call: TRBV4-1
j_call: TRBJ2-7
cdr3_aa: CASSPEGQGSYEQYF

v_call: TRBV5-1
j_call: TRBJ1-1
cdr3_aa: CASSLDSGGTEAFF

v_call: TRBV2
j_call: TRBJ2-5
cdr3_aa: CASSEALSGVAGVNRETQYF

v_call: TRBV20-1
j_call: TRBJ2-1
cdr3_aa: CSARGAGGEQFF

v_call: TRBV20-1
j_call: TRBJ2-7
cdr3_aa: CSASSVEQYF

v_call: TRBV18
j_call: TRBJ2-7
cdr3_aa: CASSPIGRVHEQYF

v_call: TRBV6-9
j_call: TRBJ2-1
cdr3_aa: CASSFSGREDEQFF

v_call: TRBV19
j_call: TRBJ1-1
cdr3_aa: CSSSMSSRDSTEAFF

v_call: TRBV6-4
j_call: TRBJ2-2
cdr3_aa: CASKNTGELFF

v_call: TRBV20-1
j_call: TRBJ2-7
cdr3_aa: CSARLAGGGREQYF

v_call: TRBV27
j_call: TRBJ1-2
cdr3_aa: CASRITGGGYYGYTF

v_call: TRBV4-1
j_call: TRBJ1-5
cdr3_aa: CASSQAGQASNQPQHF

v_call: TRBV5-4
j_call: TRBJ2-7
cdr3_aa: CASSLESIRGSYEQYF

v_call: TRBV3-1
j_call: TRBJ1-1
cdr3_aa: CASSPLGQLGEAFF

v_call: TRBV2
j_call: TRBJ1-2
cdr3_aa: CASSGAEGERGYTF

v_call: TRBV5-1
j_call: NA
cdr3_aa: CASSLCPGQGGNEQFF

v_call: TRBV6-1
j_call: TRBJ2-3
cdr3_aa: CASSPTRGDTQYF

v_call: TRBV6-2/TRBV6-3
j_call: TRBJ2-1
cdr3_aa: CASLSASGSSHNEQFF

v_call: TRBV5-1
j_call: TRBJ1-5
cdr3_aa: CASSVEVGQPQHF

v_call: TRBV6-1
j_call: TRBJ2-2
cdr3_aa: CASGRTDTGELFF

v_call: TRBV9
j_call: TRBJ2-3
cdr3_aa: CASSLTGGGGDTQYF

v_call: TRBV2
j_call: TRBJ1-3
cdr3_aa: CASSLTGSGKTIYF

v_call: TRBV9
j_call: TRBJ2-5
cdr3_aa: CASSVGGRGLGETQYF

v_call: TRBV20-1
j_call: TRBJ1-5
cdr3_aa: CSASGRGHDQPQHF

v_call: TRBV12-5
j_call: TRBJ2-5
cdr3_aa: CASVRTNAGAKETQYF

v_call: TRBV6-1
j_call: TRBJ2-2
cdr3_aa: CASSERGGSNTGELFF

v_call: TRBV6-2/TRBV6-3
j_call: TRBJ2-7
cdr3_aa: CASSGGQAIFSYDQYF

v_call: TRBV20-1
j_call: TRBJ2-5
cdr3_aa: CSAIGQGRETQYF

v_call: TRBV28
j_call: TRBJ2-7
cdr3_aa: CASRSSGSTYEQYF

v_call: TRBV5-1
j_call: TRBJ2-6
cdr3_aa: CASGVGSSGANVLTF

v_call: TRBV4-1
j_call: TRBJ2-7
cdr3_aa: CASSPSDRGRAYEQYF

v_call: TRBV11-2
j_call: TRBJ2-1
cdr3_aa: CASSMGLAGLNEQFF